The 9 T cell receptor beta chains below all came from one sample that was sequenced in a study of blood T cell repertoires in COVID-19. The repertoire was sequenced with immunoSEQ multiplex PCR; TCRdb's copy has only in-frame clones and lacks some. The table records tens of thousands of clones, roughly 90% of them present only once. Material for sequencing was peripheral blood. The receptors originated from a human donor in a cohort sampled during active COVID-19.

The chain employs TRBV10-3 and TRBJ2-3; the D is unclear. Trimming removed 8 bases at V and 2 bases at J, with 11 bases between. Germline CDR1 is ENHRY and CDR2 is SYGVKD. This CDR3 comprises 13 residues. The chain's CDR3 is CAISRLTTDTQYF. The CDR3 bases are TGTGCCATCTCCAGGCTAACCACAGATACGCAGTATTTT.

This clone showed up just once. The chain employs TRBV6-6 and TRBJ1-1; the D gene is possibly TRBD1 (5 bases). In germline, CDR1 is MNHNY, CDR2 SVGAGI (reference sequence). Trimming cost V 0 bases and J 5 bases, with 7 bases left between them. The CDR3 length is 13 residues. CDR3 residues: CASSYSKGTEAFF. CDR3 DNA sequence: TGTGCCAGCAGTTACTCGAAGGGGACTGAAGCTTTCTTT.

Only one count was recorded for this clone. The genes are TRBV5-1 and TRBJ2-7; 8 bases agree with TRBD1. After removal of 3 bases from V and 6 bases from J, the junction contained 8 bases not matched to a gene. This CDR3 contains 14 residues. Looked up from germline, CDR1 is SGHRS and CDR2 is YFSETQ. Written as DNA, the CDR3 is TGCGCCAGCAGCTGGACAGGGCAGTCGCTCGAGCAGTACTTC. Protein sequence: CASSWTGQSLEQYF.

This rearrangement joins TRBV7-9 to TRBJ1-4; maybe TRBD1 (5 bases). Trimming pared 1 base from V and 0 bases from J, leaving 9 bases between. The CDR3 loop spans 16 amino acids. Germline V gene sequence: CDR1 SEHNR, CDR2 FQNEAQ (reference sequence). CDR3 residues: CASSLGRATTNEKLFF. The DNA of the CDR3 is TGTGCCAGCAGCTTAGGCAGGGCGACAACTAATGAAAAACTGTTTTTT.

The chain links TRBV7-2 to TRBJ2-3; D perhaps matches TRBD2 (6 bases). CDR1 is SGHTA and CDR2 is FQGNSA in the germline V gene. CDR3 length: 14 residues. Deletions cut 5 bases from V and 0 bases from J, with 9 bases between. Written as DNA, the CDR3 is TGTGCCAGCAGCCCCGGGACTAGCACAGATACGCAGTATTTT. Translating gives CASSPGTSTDTQYF.

A single count supports this clone. V gene TRBV27 combines with J gene TRBJ2-7; TRBD1 agrees at 7 bases. Germline V gene sequence: CDR1 MNHEY, CDR2 SMNVEV (reference sequence). The CDR3 consists of 15 residues. V shed 4 bases, J shed 5 bases, and the junction held 11 bases outside the gene matches. This CDR3 is CASSSNRDSMDEQYF. The DNA for the CDR3 is TGTGCCAGCAGTTCTAACCGGGACAGCATGGACGAGCAGTACTTC.

The J gene is TRBJ2-3, the V gene TRBV7-2; 9 bases line up with TRBD1. Trimming cost V 5 bases and J 1 base; bases outside gene matches: 7. CDR3 length equals 16 residues. The germline V gene encodes CDR1 SGHTA and CDR2 FQGNSA. CDR3 sequence (DNA): TGTGCCAGCAGCAGCCGGGACAGGGTAGGCACAGATACGCAGTATTTT. Translation gives CASSSRDRVGTDTQYF.

The gene calls are TRBV7-9 and TRBJ2-5; possible D gene TRBD2, 5 bases. Trimming left V 0 bases short and J 1 base short, with 12 bases between. Germline V gives CDR1 SEHNR, CDR2 FQNEAQ (reference sequence). The CDR3 runs to 16 residues. CDR3 DNA: TGTGCCAGCAGCTTAGCCGGGGTCTTATCCCAAGAGACCCAGTACTTC. Amino acids: CASSLAGVLSQETQYF.

The rearrangement uses TRBV12-3 or TRBV12-4 and TRBJ1-6; maybe TRBD1 (5 bases). Between the trimmed V and J ends, which lost 4 bases and 10 bases, there was a span of 11 bases. The CDR3 covers 13 residues. The CDR3 region has the DNA TGTGCCAGCAGTTCACAGGCGGAATCACCCCTCCACTTT. Protein sequence: CASSSQAESPLHF.